This T cell receptor (beta chain) was documented in a study of tumor-infiltrating lymphocytes in oesophageal squamous cell carcinoma. Each CDR3 protein is one row after TCRdb ran MiXCR on the PCR reads. The repertoire holds 20,000 to 30,000 distinct CDR3 sequences, around 38% seen once, with around 23% in the top ten. Germline lookup yields CDR1 SGHTA and CDR2 FQGNSA. This CDR3 region has 14 residues. The ends were cut back, 4 bases at V and 10 bases at J, with 16 bases in the middle. This clonotype was counted a few times. Input material: esophageal tumor tissue. The clonotype comes from a male donor with esophageal squamous cell carcinoma. The chain uses TRBV7-2 and TRBJ2-2, with D possibly TRBD2 on 6 matching bases. For the CDR3, the DNA is TGTGCCAGCAGCTATAACGGGGGTGGAGAGGAGCTGTTTTTT. Translation gives CASSYNGGGEELFF.